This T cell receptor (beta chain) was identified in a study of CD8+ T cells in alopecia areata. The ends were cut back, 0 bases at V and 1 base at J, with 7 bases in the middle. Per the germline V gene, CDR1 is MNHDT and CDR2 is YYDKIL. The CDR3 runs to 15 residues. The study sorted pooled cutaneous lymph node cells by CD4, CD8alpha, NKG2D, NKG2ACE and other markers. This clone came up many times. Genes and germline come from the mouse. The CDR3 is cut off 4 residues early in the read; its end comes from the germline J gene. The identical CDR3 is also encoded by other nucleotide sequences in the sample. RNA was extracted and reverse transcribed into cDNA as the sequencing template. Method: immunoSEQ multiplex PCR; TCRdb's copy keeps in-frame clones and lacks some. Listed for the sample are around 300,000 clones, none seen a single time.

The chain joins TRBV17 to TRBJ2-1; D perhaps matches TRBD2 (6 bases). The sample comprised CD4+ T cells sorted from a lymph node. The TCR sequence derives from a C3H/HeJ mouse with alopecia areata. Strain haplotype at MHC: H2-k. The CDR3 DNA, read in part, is TGTGCTAGCAGTAGAGATTGGGGGAACTATGCT. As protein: CASSRDWGNYA. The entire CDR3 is CASSRDWGNYAEQFF.